What follows are 2 T cell receptor beta chains derived from one specimen sequenced in a study of regulatory T cells in long-lasting Graves disease. Arm-PCR with iRepertoire HTBI primers amplified the CDR3 regions for these TCR beta libraries. TCRdb re-called the multiplex PCR reads through MiXCR, storing one row per CDR3 protein. The sample lists some 470,000 distinct CDR3 sequences, roughly 21% occurring once. Specified time point: persistent/refractory GD, antithyroid drugs over 5 years with positive TRAb. From PBMCs, RNA was extracted and then used to make the TCR library. The input for sequencing was peripheral blood mononuclear cells (PBMCs), taken when the disease was refractory, from a patient treated with antithyroid drugs. The receptor set was obtained from a female donor with Graves disease.

The chain joins TRBV7-2 to TRBJ2-7, with 7 positions matching TRBD2. This CDR3 is built from 16 residues. The V gene's germline CDR1 is SGHTA and CDR2 FQGNSA. With V trimmed by 5 bases and J by 7 bases, 17 bases remained unmatched. DNA of the CDR3: TGTGCCAGCAGCCCTGGAGCGGGGCCCTCCAGGTGGGAGCAGTACTTC. Translated, it gives CASSPGAGPSRWEQYF.

This clonotype was found many times. This chain connects TRBV27 to TRBJ2-5; the match to TRBD2 covers 7 bases. The V gene's germline CDR1 is MNHEY and CDR2 SMNVEV (reference sequence). The V segment lost 3 bases and the J segment 6 bases; nucleotides outside the gene matches: 4. The CDR3 length is 13 residues. In nucleotides, the CDR3 is TGTGCCAGCAGTTTTTCGGGGGGAAAGACCCAGTACTTC. As protein: CASSFSGGKTQYF.